The clone carrying this T cell receptor beta chain came up a few times. Its specificity is unknown. This sample stems from a study of blood T cells in healthy people across ages. Whole-study findings and limits: Age advanced and TCR beta diversity per million T cells fell, roughly linearly.

The V gene end was trimmed by 5 bases and the J gene end by 7 bases; junction bases not matched to a gene: 11. This CDR3 is 16 amino acids long. From germline, CDR1 is SEHNR and CDR2 FQNEAQ (reference sequence). Then a second PCR, running about 7 to 11 cycles, was carried out with a sample-barcoded 5' primer and a J-beta primer mix. TCRdb passed the 5' RACE reads through MiXCR, listing each CDR3 protein once. This table holds about 540,000 distinct CDR3 sequences, nearly 25% found once. The same specimen was also included in a second study, on T cells of mothers and their children. From that report: The effect of thymic selection on TCR recombination output is similar between related and unrelated pairs.

This TCR was recovered from a boy between 5 and 17 years old in good health. V and J are TRBV7-9 and TRBJ1-6; 7 bases map to TRBD1. Sequenced input: blood. CDR3 nucleotide sequence: TGTGCCAGCAGCCCGACACCGGGACAGCCCAATTCACCCCTCCACTTT. This encodes CASSPTPGQPNSPLHF. The full variable domain, in which reference TRBV7-9 and TRBJ1-6 provide the parts outside the CDR3, is DTGVSQNPRHKITKRGQNVTFRCDPISEHNRLYWYRQTLGQGPEFLTYFQNEAQLEKSRLLSDRFSAERPKGSFSTLEIQRTEQGDSAMYLCASSPTPGQPNSPLHFGNGTRLTVT.